Below are 6 T cell receptor beta chains sequenced from a single sample in a study of blood T cell repertoires in COVID-19. Libraries were prepared by immunoSEQ multiplex PCR; TCRdb keeps only in-frame clonotypes and omits some of them. The table has approximately 260,000 clones, 70% to 90% seen once. The specimen was PBMCs or T cells enriched from blood (not recorded which). The receptors shown here come from a woman between 50 and 59 years old who had been exposed to COVID-19.

This chain joins TRBV27 and TRBJ1-6; D is unresolved. The V end was cut by 6 bases, the J end by 0 bases, with 6 bases between. Germline values: CDR1 MNHEY, CDR2 SMNVEV (reference sequence). The CDR3 runs 14 residues. In DNA, the CDR3 is TGTGCCAGCAGGGGGAGCTCCTATAATTCACCCCTCCACTTT. It specifies CASRGSSYNSPLHF.

The V gene is TRBV3-1 (or the pseudogene TRBV3-2), the J gene TRBJ2-2, with 14 bases aligning to TRBD2. The germline gives CDR1 LGHDT, CDR2 YNNKEL (reference sequence). J lost 4 bases, V lost 3 bases, and 4 bases had no gene match. The CDR3 is 17 residues long. CDR3 protein: CASSQGLAGAGTGELFF. The CDR3 bases are TGTGCCAGCAGCCAGGGACTAGCGGGGGCGGGCACCGGGGAGCTGTTTTTT.

This clone was seen more than once but under ten times. This chain joins TRBV27 and TRBJ2-2; D unresolved. The CDR3 consists of 13 residues. Trimming stripped 3 bases from V and 1 base from J, with 3 bases between. CDR1 and CDR2 from the germline V gene are MNHEY and SMNVEV (reference sequence). DNA for the CDR3: TGTGCCAGCAGTTTCCTGAACACCGGGGAGCTGTTTTTT. It encodes CASSFLNTGELFF.

The chain employs TRBV24-1 and TRBJ2-3; no firm D call. The germline V gene encodes CDR1 KGHDR and CDR2 SFDVKD. Trimming removed 7 bases at V and 1 base at J, with 8 bases between. The CDR3 has 13 amino acids. CDR3 loop: CATRGTGTDTQYF. The CDR3 DNA reads as TGTGCCACCAGGGGCACTGGCACAGATACGCAGTATTTT.

The chain carries TRBV28 and TRBJ1-6, with a weak D call TRBD1 (5 bases). This CDR3 has 15 amino acids. Germline V gives CDR1 MDHEN, CDR2 SYDVKM. V lost 5 bases, J lost 7 bases, and 15 bases lay in between. In DNA form, the CDR3 reads TGTGCCAGCAGTCCCCCGTCAGGGCCCAATTCACCCCTCCACTTT. It is translated as CASSPPSGPNSPLHF.

This clone was counted a single time. The chain couples TRBV28 to TRBJ1-6; 8 bases agree with TRBD1. CDR1 is MDHEN, CDR2 SYDVKM, per germline. The CDR3 loop spans 16 amino acids. V lost 6 bases and J lost 8; bases outside the gene matches: 12. The CDR3 loop is CASSSGQGGLDSPLHF. The CDR3 DNA is TGTGCCAGCAGCTCCGGACAGGGAGGTCTCGATTCACCCCTCCACTTT. Variable domain in full (rest from reference TRBV28 and TRBJ1-6): DVKVTQSSRYLVKRTGEKVFLECVQDMDHENMFWYRQDPGLGLRLIYFSYDVKMKEKGDIPEGYSVSREKKERFSLILESASTNQTSMYLCASSSGQGGLDSPLHFGNGTRLTVT.